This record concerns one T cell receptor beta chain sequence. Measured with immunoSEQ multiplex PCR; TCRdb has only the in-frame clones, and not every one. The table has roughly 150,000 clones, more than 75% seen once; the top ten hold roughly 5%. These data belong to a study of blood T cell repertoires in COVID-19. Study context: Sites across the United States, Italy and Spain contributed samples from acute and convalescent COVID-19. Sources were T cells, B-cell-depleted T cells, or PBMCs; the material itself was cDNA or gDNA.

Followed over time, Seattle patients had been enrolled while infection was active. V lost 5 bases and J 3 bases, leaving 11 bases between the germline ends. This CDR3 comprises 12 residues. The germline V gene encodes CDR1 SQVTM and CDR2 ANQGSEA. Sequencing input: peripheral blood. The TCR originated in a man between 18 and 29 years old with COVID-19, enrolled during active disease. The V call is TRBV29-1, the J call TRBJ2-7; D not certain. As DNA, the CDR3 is TGCAGCGTTCTGACAAGTAACTACGAGCAGTACTTC. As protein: CSVLTSNYEQYF.